This T cell receptor (beta chain) was sequenced for a study of neurological immune-mediated disorders. This clonotype was counted many times. The germline CDR1 and CDR2 sequences are SGHAT and FQDESV (reference sequence). V dropped 4 bases and J dropped 0; count of bases not matched to a gene: 1. CDR3 length equals 15 residues. By 5'RACE with 10-nucleotide random UMIs, the cDNA was made. Over 190 million TCR-beta sequences from 15-18 subjects came from every sequencing run. One entry per CDR3 protein, called by TCRdb with MiXCR from the 5' RACE reads. The data contain 35,000 to 40,000 distinct CDR3 sequences, 9.5% to 13% of them seen just once; the ten biggest clones take up roughly 3.9%.

The chain recombines TRBV11-1 with TRBJ2-1; 9 bases agree with TRBD2. The receptor's source is a woman aged 25-40 years with HTLV-1-associated myelopathy (HAM/TSP). The sequenced material came from CD4+ T cells from blood. CDR3: CASSSRGGSYNEQFF. CDR3 DNA: TGTGCCAGCAGCTCGCGGGGGGGCTCCTACAATGAGCAGTTCTTC.